A single sample is the source of the 14 T cell receptor beta chains below, sequenced in a study of cytomegalovirus exposure and HLA in healthy donors. Only in-frame clones appear in the TCRdb table, and some are missing; sequencing was by immunoSEQ multiplex PCR. The table lists roughly 68,000 clones, roughly 91% of them singletons. The specimen sequenced was PBMCs. The receptors shown here come from a woman under 30 in good health and CMV-seronegative.

V gene TRBV19 combines with J gene TRBJ2-3; TRBD2 agrees at 8 bases. V trimming: 5 bases; J trimming: 3 bases; junction bases outside the gene matches: 7. The CDR3 extends over 15 amino acids. Per germline, CDR1 LNHDA and CDR2 SQIVND (reference sequence). The chain's CDR3 is CASSVSGGWTDTQYF. In DNA form, the CDR3 reads TGTGCCAGTAGTGTATCGGGAGGGTGGACAGATACGCAGTATTTT.

The rearrangement uses TRBV7-2 and TRBJ2-7, with 9 bases matching TRBD2. Germline assignment: CDR1 SGHTA and CDR2 FQGNSA. CDR3 length equals 14 residues. The V segment lost 4 bases and the J segment 7 bases; nucleotides outside the gene matches: 8. The CDR3 nucleotides are TGTGCCAGCAGCTCCCTCGGGCTAGCGGGAGAGCAGTACTTC. It translates to CASSSLGLAGEQYF. Drawing the rest from reference TRBV7-2 and TRBJ2-7, the complete variable domain is GAGVSQSPSNKVTEKGKDVELRCDPISGHTALYWYRQSLGQGLEFLIYFQGNSAPDKSGLPSDRFSAERTGGSVSTLTIQRTQQEDSAVYLCASSSLGLAGEQYFGPGTRLTVT.

The rearrangement links TRBV9 to TRBJ2-3, with 13 bases that match TRBD2. Germline V lookup: CDR1 SGDLS, CDR2 YYNGEE. V dropped 3 bases and J dropped 2; count of bases not matched to a gene: 12. The CDR3 runs to 19 residues. As DNA, the CDR3 is TGTGCCAGCAGCGCTCTCGGTCGGGGACTAGCGGGACCCACAGATACGCAGTATTTT. It encodes CASSALGRGLAGPTDTQYF.

V and J are TRBV9 and TRBJ2-3, with 7 positions matching TRBD2. The CDR3 extends over 15 amino acids. Losses at the gene ends were 3 bases for V and 4 bases for J; bases not matched to a gene: 8. Germline V gives CDR1 SGDLS, CDR2 YYNGEE. Here the CDR3 DNA reads TGTGCCAGCAGCGCAACTAGCGTCTTACCAGATACGCAGTATTTT. It specifies CASSATSVLPDTQYF.

The gene calls are TRBV9 and TRBJ1-3; D not resolved. V was shortened by 0 bases and J by 0 bases, with 7 bases between the two germline ends. The CDR3 spans 15 residues. Germline assignment: CDR1 SGDLS and CDR2 YYNGEE. The CDR3 DNA is TGTGCCAGCAGCGTAGGAGTCGGCTCTGGAAACACCATATATTTT. This codes for CASSVGVGSGNTIYF.

V and J are TRBV29-1 and TRBJ2-1, with no clear D. Trimming took 3 bases from V and 0 from J, leaving 3 bases between them. CDR1 is SQVTM and CDR2 is ANQGSEA in the germline V gene. The CDR3 contains 12 residues. The CDR3 here is CSVDGSYNEQFF. The CDR3 DNA reads TGCAGCGTTGACGGCTCCTACAATGAGCAGTTCTTC.

The rearrangement uses TRBV5-1 and TRBJ2-7; 14 bases map to TRBD2. The CDR3 covers 15 residues. Germline V gene lookup returns CDR1 SGHRS and CDR2 YFSETQ. Trimming at V came to 4 bases and at J to 5 bases, leaving 5 bases not matched to a gene. The CDR3 DNA reads TGCGCCAGCAGCAATGGACTAGCGGGGGGTCACGAGCAGTACTTC. It encodes CASSNGLAGGHEQYF.

The genes are TRBV4-1 and TRBJ2-7; 7 nucleotides line up with TRBD2. V shed 4 bases and J 2 bases; nucleotides not matched to a gene: 8. CDR1 is MGHRA and CDR2 is YSYEKL in the germline V gene. There are 15 residues in the CDR3. Here the CDR3 reads CASSLAERGTYEQYF. As DNA, the CDR3 is TGCGCCAGCAGCCTCGCCGAGCGGGGAACCTACGAGCAGTACTTC.

This sequence joins TRBV29-1 and TRBJ1-5; a possible D gene is TRBD1 (6 bases). The CDR3 covers 12 residues. Trimming removed 5 bases at V and 3 bases at J, with 8 bases between. From germline, CDR1 is SQVTM and CDR2 ANQGSEA. The CDR3 bases are TGCAGCGTTCGGGGACACAATCAGCCCCAGCATTTT. Protein: CSVRGHNQPQHF. The entire variable domain, with the rest obtained from reference TRBV29-1 and TRBJ1-5, is as follows: SAVISQKPSRDICQRGTSLTIQCQVDSQVTMMFWYRQQPGQSLTLIATANQGSEATYESGFVIDKFPISRPNLTFSTLTVSNMSPEDSSIYLCSVRGHNQPQHFGDGTRLSIL.

The chain employs TRBV15 and TRBJ1-5; possibly TRBD1 for D (5 bases). Germline V gives CDR1 LNHNV, CDR2 YYDKDF (reference sequence). V lost 8 bases to trimming and J lost 2 bases, with 13 bases between them. The CDR3 sequence is 14 residues long. The CDR3 DNA reads TGTGCCACCCTGGAGACAGTTCGCAATCAGCCCCAGCATTTT. It specifies CATLETVRNQPQHF.

The chain recombines TRBV6-5 with TRBJ1-1, with unresolved D. The CDR3 runs 13 residues. V was cut by 5 bases and J by 1 base, with 8 bases left in between. Per germline, CDR1 MNHEY and CDR2 SVGAGI. This CDR3 reads CASSLSRNTEAFF. In nucleotides, the CDR3 is TGTGCCAGCAGTCTCTCCCGGAACACTGAAGCTTTCTTT.

This chain links TRBV7-9 with TRBJ2-5, with 13 bases fitting TRBD2. The CDR3 length is 18 residues. With 4 bases clipped from V and 0 bases from J, the junction kept 8 bases outside the gene matches. CDR1 SEHNR and CDR2 FQNEAQ come from the germline V gene (reference sequence). The CDR3 DNA follows: TGTGCCAGCAGCTCCGGACTAGCGGGGGTAAAGTACCAAGAGACCCAGTACTTC. Translation gives CASSSGLAGVKYQETQYF. Based on the CDR3 plus reference TRBV7-9 and TRBJ2-5, the full variable domain is DTGVSQNPRHKITKRGQNVTFRCDPISEHNRLYWYRQTLGQGPEFLTYFQNEAQLEKSRLLSDRFSAERPKGSFSTLEIQRTEQGDSAMYLCASSSGLAGVKYQETQYFGPGTRLLVL.

This sequence joins TRBV19 and TRBJ2-1, with 8 bases fitting TRBD2. The J segment lost 5 bases and the V segment lost 3 bases, leaving 9 bases of the junction unmatched. The CDR3 covers 16 residues. Germline assignment: CDR1 LNHDA and CDR2 SQIVND (reference sequence). For the CDR3, the DNA is TGTGCCAGTAGTATCTGGGCGGGAGGCCGGGACAATGAGCAGTTCTTC. Translating it yields CASSIWAGGRDNEQFF.

This clone was counted many times. The chain links TRBV2 to TRBJ1-1, with unresolved D. This CDR3 comprises 13 residues. V dropped 4 bases and J dropped 1 base, with 7 bases sitting between them. Germline V CDR1 and CDR2: SNHLY, FYNNEI. CDR3 loop: CASSVGGNTEAFF. The CDR3 bases are TGTGCCAGCAGTGTTGGCGGGAACACTGAAGCTTTCTTT.